The 21 T cell receptor beta chains reported below all come from one sample, sequenced in a study of tissue T cells after allogeneic stem cell transplantation. The data were produced by immunoSEQ multiplex PCR, yet TCRdb's version contains in-frame clones alone and is incomplete. The data show some 47,000 clones, with approximately 70% seen just once and 0.55% held by the top ten. Sequenced sample: sorted cells pooled from one or two spleens. All receptors come from a pool of C57BL/6 mice in good health.

A note on this clone: Gene names follow the mouse nomenclature. Sequencing ends 1 residue short of the CDR3 end; the germline J gene provides the rest. The J gene is TRBJ1-1, the V gene TRBV16; the D gene is possibly TRBD1 (6 bases). V was trimmed by 4 bases and J by 0 bases, leaving 9 bases between them. CDR3 length: 14 amino acids. Germline V CDR1 and CDR2: SGHSA, FRNQAP. CDR3 sequence: CASSSQGSNTEVFF. Partial CDR3 DNA: TGTGCAAGCAGCTCTCAGGGGTCAAACACAGAAGTCTTC.

About this clone itself: Mouse germline and gene names are used. The CDR3 end is not reached by the read, which stops 1 residue before it; the germline J gene fills it in. The rearrangement uses TRBV17 and TRBJ2-3; maybe TRBD1 (5 bases). The CDR3 runs 13 residues. V lost 6 bases and J 3 bases, leaving 10 bases between the germline ends. Germline-derived CDR1 and CDR2 are MNHDT and YYDKIL. The covered CDR3 bases are TGTGCTAGCAGCCTCAGGGAGGCAGAAACGCTGTAT. Translation: CASSLREAETLY. In full, the CDR3 is CASSLREAETLYF.

Comments on this clone: Genes here carry mouse names. The read is 1 residue too short to cover the CDR3 end, so that end is filled in from the germline J gene. Distinct nucleotide sequences in the sample also encode this CDR3. The chain links TRBV13-1 to TRBJ2-5, with a possible D match to TRBD2 (6 bases). The CDR3 runs 13 residues. Trimming pared 2 bases from V and 4 bases from J, leaving 8 bases between. The germline gives CDR1 NSHNY, CDR2 SYGAGN. The sequenced part of the CDR3 DNA is TGTGCCAGCAGTGACGGGACTAAAGACACCCAGTAC. As protein: CASSDGTKDTQY. The full-length CDR3 reads as CASSDGTKDTQYF.

About this clone: The genes are named according to mouse. The read ends 1 residue shy of where the CDR3 ends; the end is completed using the germline J gene. The chain couples TRBV4 to TRBJ2-1; 10 positions agree with TRBD1. Trimming removed 4 bases from V and 5 bases from J; junction bases left unmatched: 5. There are 15 residues in the CDR3. Germline values: CDR1 LGHDT, CDR2 YNNKQL (reference sequence). The part of the CDR3 DNA that was read is TGTGCCAGCAGCTTTAGACAGGGGGCGGATGCTGAGCAGTTC. It specifies CASSFRQGADAEQF. The CDR3 in full is CASSFRQGADAEQFF.

In the case of this clone: Gene and germline names: mouse. The identical CDR3 is also encoded by other nucleotide sequences in the sample. CDR3: CSSSQSWGLYAEQFF. The covered CDR3 bases are TGCTCCAGCAGTCAGTCCTGGGGGCTCTATGCTGAGCAGTTC. The chain carries TRBV23 and TRBJ2-1; TRBD2, the table's D call, was not compared with the DNA. The read ends 1 residue before the CDR3 terminus; that terminus is restored from the germline J gene. CDR1 and CDR2 (germline): KGHTA, FQNQQP. CDR3 length: 15 residues.

Concerning this clone: Gene labels here are mouse ones. The CDR3 extends 1 residue past the end of the read, so its final part is completed from the germline J gene. The chain joins TRBV19 to TRBJ2-7; 8 positions agree with TRBD1. Trimming at V came to 4 bases and at J to 7 bases, leaving 4 bases not matched to a gene. The CDR3 is 12 amino acids. From germline, CDR1 is FNHDT and CDR2 SITEND (reference sequence). CDR3 DNA (partial): TGTGCCAGCAGTTCAGGGGGCGGAGAACAGTAC. This codes for CASSSGGGEQY. The whole CDR3 sequence is CASSSGGGEQYF.

In the case of this clone: Each gene name is a mouse one. The missing CDR3 end, 1 residue past where the read stops, is filled in from the germline J gene. The chain couples TRBV19 to TRBJ1-1; 10 bases agree with TRBD1. This CDR3 comprises 14 residues. The V gene's germline CDR1 is FNHDT and CDR2 SITEND (reference sequence). Germline trimming cut 4 bases from V and 6 bases from J; bases unmatched to any gene: 6. The CDR3 loop reads CASSAGTGVPEVFF. The CDR3 DNA, read in part, is TGTGCCAGCAGTGCCGGGACAGGGGTACCAGAAGTCTTC.

This clone was seen only a few times. Gene names are the mouse ones. The CDR3 end lies 1 residue beyond the end of the read and is filled in from the germline J gene. The chain couples TRBV23 to TRBJ2-7; the table names TRBD1, a call not compared with the DNA. Germline V gives CDR1 KGHTA, CDR2 FQNQQP. This CDR3 spans 14 amino acids. CDR3 sequence: CSSSPGHSSYEQYF. CDR3 bases read: TGCTCCAGCAGTCCGGGACACAGCTCCTATGAACAGTAC.

In its sample, this clone was seen a few times. These gene names are mouse names. With the read ending 1 residue before the CDR3 end, the germline J gene is used to fill in that end. V gene TRBV17 combines with J gene TRBJ1-5, with a tentative D call TRBD1 (5 bases). This CDR3 comprises 14 residues. V lost 6 bases and J 0 bases, leaving 9 bases between the germline ends. Germline loops: CDR1 MNHDT, CDR2 YYDKIL. The covered CDR3 bases are TGTGCTAGCAGAGACAGTTATAACAACCAGGCTCCGCTT. Protein: CASRDSYNNQAPL. The whole CDR3 protein reads CASRDSYNNQAPLF.

As for this clone: Here the gene names and germline are mouse. The CDR3 end is not reached by the read, which stops 1 residue before it; the germline J gene fills it in. The chain carries TRBV17 and TRBJ2-7; 9 bases fit TRBD2. Germline CDR1 MNHDT, CDR2 YYDKIL. This CDR3 has 14 amino acids. V was clipped by 3 bases and J by 4 bases; unmatched bases: 4. This chain's CDR3 is CASSRAGGGYEQYF. Incomplete CDR3 DNA: TGTGCTAGCAGTAGGGCTGGGGGGGGGTATGAACAGTAC.

On this clone itself: Mouse gene names and germline throughout. The read stops 1 residue short of the end of the CDR3; the missing end is completed from the germline J gene. This rearrangement joins TRBV20 to TRBJ2-7; D ambiguous. Germline loops: CDR1 GFQATS, CDR2 STVNSAI. This CDR3 is built from 12 residues. Trimming pared 0 bases from V and 4 bases from J, leaving 7 bases between. The CDR3 DNA, read in part, is TGTGGTGCTAGGGATTCCTTTTATGAACAGTAC. Translating gives CGARDSFYEQY. The entire CDR3 is CGARDSFYEQYF.

Note on this clone: One end of the junction is discordant with germline, which a read error may explain. All gene names here are mouse names. The CDR3 goes on 1 residue after the read ends, and that part is filled in from the germline J gene. The V gene is TRBV1, the J gene TRBJ2-1; D call uncertain. The V gene's germline CDR1 is NSQYPW and CDR2 LRSPGD (reference sequence). CDR3 length: 11 residues. The DNA read from the CDR3 is TGCACCTGCAGTTCAGATGCTGAGCAGTTC. It specifies CTCSSDAEQF. The full CDR3 protein is CTCSSDAEQFF.

About this clone itself: Mouse germline and gene names are used. Sequencing ends 1 residue short of the CDR3 end; the germline J gene provides the rest. The chain employs TRBV15 and TRBJ2-2; 9 nucleotides agree with TRBD1. CDR3 length: 13 amino acids. V was pared by 6 bases and J by 6 bases, with 2 bases of the junction left unmatched. Germline V gene sequence: CDR1 SGHND, CDR2 FRSKSL. The chain's CDR3 is CASSRDRAGQLYF. Partial CDR3 DNA: TGTGCCAGCAGCCGGGACAGGGCCGGGCAGCTCTAC.

In its sample, this clone was seen a few times. The gene symbols are mouse symbols. The read gets to within 1 residue of the CDR3 end, and the germline J gene fills in the rest. The V gene is TRBV13-3, the J gene TRBJ2-5, with unresolved D. The CDR3 covers 14 residues. Between the trimmed V and J ends, which lost 0 bases and 0 bases, there was a span of 5 bases. Looked up from germline, CDR1 is NNHDY and CDR2 is SYVADS. The CDR3: CASSDGGNQDTQYF. The DNA read from the CDR3 is TGTGCCAGCAGTGATGGGGGTAACCAAGACACCCAGTAC.

Regarding this clone: Mouse gene names and germline throughout. The missing CDR3 end, 1 residue past where the read stops, is filled in from the germline J gene. This sequence joins TRBV16 and TRBJ2-2; 11 nucleotides align to TRBD2. V lost 5 bases, J lost 0 bases, and 5 bases stayed unmatched. This CDR3 is 17 amino acids long. Germline CDR1 SGHSA, CDR2 FRNQAP. The sequenced part of the CDR3 DNA is TGTGCAAGCAGCCTCTTGACTGGGGGGGCAAACACCGGGCAGCTCTAC. It yields the protein CASSLLTGGANTGQLY. The whole CDR3 sequence is CASSLLTGGANTGQLYF.

On this clone: The listed genes are named as in mouse. Read data end 1 residue before the CDR3 end; the end is taken from the germline J gene. The chain carries TRBV12-1 and TRBJ2-4; TRBD1 aligns across 10 bases. There are 13 residues in the CDR3. Germline V CDR1 and CDR2: SGHSN, HYEKVE. The J segment lost 7 bases and the V segment lost 2 bases, leaving 2 bases of the junction unmatched. The CDR3 DNA, read in part, is TGTGCCAGCTCTCGGGGACAGGGGTACACCTTGTAC. Protein sequence: CASSRGQGYTLY. The complete CDR3 protein is CASSRGQGYTLYF.

Worth noting for this clone: Any gene name here is a mouse gene name. The CDR3 end falls 1 residue outside the read, so it is completed with the germline J gene. The genes are TRBV2 and TRBJ1-1; D remains unclear. The CDR3 extends over 13 amino acids. CDR1 is LGHNA, CDR2 YSYQKL, per germline. V lost 1 base and J 0 bases, leaving 3 bases between the germline ends. The CDR3 sequence: CASSQAANTEVFF. The sequenced CDR3 bases are TGTGCCAGCAGCCAAGCAGCAAACACAGAAGTCTTC. Filled out from reference TRBV2 and TRBJ1-1, the complete variable domain reads DPKIIQKPKYLVAVTGSEKILICEQYLGHNAMYWYRQSAKKPLEFMFSYSYQKLMDNQTASSRFQPQSSKKNHLDLQITALKPDDSATYFCASSQAANTEVFFGKGTRLTVV.

This clone was counted a few times. Genes and germline come from the mouse. The sample holds other DNA sequences that translate to the same CDR3. This CDR3 is CASGDSGNTLYF. The covered CDR3 bases are TGTGCCAGCGGTGATTCTGGAAATACGCTCTAT. J is TRBJ1-3 and V is TRBV13-2, with D unclear. The read ends 1 residue shy of where the CDR3 ends; the end is completed using the germline J gene. The germline CDR1 and CDR2 sequences are NNHNN and SYGAGS (reference sequence). V was pared by 1 base and J by 1 base, with 0 bases between. The CDR3 is 12 residues long.

A word on this clone: Gene names denote mouse genes. The read ends 1 residue early relative to the CDR3; the germline J gene fills the gap. V gene TRBV24 combines with J gene TRBJ2-5, with a possible D match to TRBD1 (5 bases). Trimming cost V 1 base and J 2 bases, with 10 bases left between them. Germline lookup yields CDR1 KGHTA and CDR2 FRNEEI. There are 15 residues in the CDR3. The CDR3 is CASSLSGRIQDTQYF. The sequenced part of the CDR3 DNA is TGTGCCAGCAGTCTGTCAGGGAGGATCCAAGACACCCAGTAC.

Worth noting for this clone: Gene names and germline refer to mouse. The CDR3 end is not reached by the read, which stops 1 residue before it; the germline J gene fills it in. The chain is built from TRBV13-1 and TRBJ2-5; possibly TRBD2 for D (6 bases). The CDR3 is made up of 15 amino acids. Germline V gene data show CDR1 as NSHNY and CDR2 as SYGAGN. V lost 0 bases to trimming and J lost 3 bases, with 11 bases between them. The CDR3 is CASSDAGVRQDTQYF. Incomplete CDR3 DNA: TGTGCCAGCAGTGATGCTGGGGTGAGACAAGACACCCAGTAC.

As to this clone: The listed genes are named as in mouse. The covered CDR3 bases are TGTGCCAGCAGCTTGGAGGGACAGGGAGGCACAGAAGTCTTC. The encoded protein is CASSLEGQGGTEVF. The whole CDR3 region reads CASSLEGQGGTEVFF. The V and J genes are TRBV3 and TRBJ1-1; 9 bases map to TRBD1. The read ends 1 residue early relative to the CDR3; the germline J gene fills the gap. The CDR3 spans 15 residues. CDR1 and CDR2 from the germline V gene are SNHLY and FYNGKV (reference sequence). V lost 3 bases to trimming and J lost 4 bases; unmatched junction nucleotides: 6.